A single sample is the source of the 22 T cell receptor beta chains below, sequenced in a study of blood T cell repertoires in COVID-19. Clones were sequenced by immunoSEQ multiplex PCR, and TCRdb holds only the in-frame ones, with some missing. The sample has 97,000 or so clones; 80% to 95% are singletons. Material: peripheral blood. All receptors derive from a man aged 18 to 29 with acute or convalescent COVID-19.

The chain combines TRBV18 with TRBJ1-1; D might be TRBD1 (6 bases). Germline CDR1 and CDR2: KGHSH and LQKENI. Trimming shortened V by 3 bases and J by 6 bases, and 14 bases separated the two germline ends. This CDR3 is built from 14 residues. The CDR3 is CASSPETGLSEAFF. Here the CDR3 DNA reads TGTGCCAGCTCACCGGAGACAGGTCTGTCTGAAGCTTTCTTT.

This chain joins TRBV10-3 and TRBJ2-1; TRBD1 aligns across 11 bases. With V trimmed by 6 bases and J by 3 bases, 4 bases remained unmatched. From germline, CDR1 is ENHRY and CDR2 SYGVKD. This CDR3 region has 15 residues. The CDR3 sequence is CAISGTGGLYNEQFF. The CDR3 DNA follows: TGTGCCATCAGCGGGACAGGGGGTCTCTACAATGAGCAGTTCTTC.

The rearrangement joins TRBV5-1 to TRBJ2-5; 10 positions agree with TRBD2. Germline CDR1 SGHRS, CDR2 YFSETQ. CDR3 length equals 16 residues. With V trimmed by 0 bases and J by 1 base, 3 bases remained unmatched. In nucleotides, the CDR3 is TGCGCCAGCAGCTTGGCTGGACTAGCGGTCCAAGAGACCCAGTACTTC. This translates into CASSLAGLAVQETQYF.

This clone has a handful of counts. This chain uses TRBV4-1 with TRBJ1-2; 8 positions agree with TRBD1. Germline CDR1 MGHRA, CDR2 YSYEKL. V shed 1 base, J shed 5 bases, and the junction held 3 bases outside the gene matches. The CDR3 runs 14 residues. The CDR3 region has the DNA TGCGCCAGCAGCCAAGGGACAGGGTTGTATGGCTACACCTTC. It translates to CASSQGTGLYGYTF.

The chain employs TRBV28 and TRBJ1-1; TRBD1 matches at 7 bases. Germline lookup yields CDR1 MDHEN and CDR2 SYDVKM. V lost 2 bases to trimming and J lost 6 bases; unmatched junction nucleotides: 6. The CDR3 totals 14 residues. This chain's CDR3 is CASSLGQEGPEAFF. The CDR3 coding sequence is TGTGCCAGCAGTTTAGGACAGGAAGGCCCTGAAGCTTTCTTT.

The chain couples TRBV10-1 to TRBJ1-4; 9 bases fit TRBD1. The CDR3 totals 14 residues. Germline V gene lookup returns CDR1 WNHNN and CDR2 SYGVQD (reference sequence). Trimming removed 4 bases from V and 8 bases from J; junction bases left unmatched: 5. CDR3 DNA: TGCGCCAGCAGTGCCGGGACAGGGAACGAAAAACTGTTTTTT. Residues: CASSAGTGNEKLFF.

This clone was recorded once. The chain recombines TRBV4-1 with TRBJ2-3; 9 bases align to TRBD2. The CDR3 runs 16 residues. With V trimmed by 3 bases and J by 6 bases, 10 bases remained unmatched. Germline V gives CDR1 MGHRA, CDR2 YSYEKL. The CDR3 sequence: CASSHPGTSYVDTQYF. For the CDR3, the DNA is TGCGCCAGCAGCCATCCCGGGACTAGCTACGTGGATACGCAGTATTTT.

This clone was counted once. The gene calls are TRBV7-2 and TRBJ2-1; tentatively, D is TRBD2 (5 bases). Germline CDR1 reads SGHTA; CDR2 reads FQGNSA. The CDR3 is made up of 16 amino acids. V gave up 3 bases and J gave up 0 bases, with 12 bases separating them. In DNA, the CDR3 is TGTGCCAGCAGCTTTAGTGGTGGGAGCTCCTACAATGAGCAGTTCTTC. This translates into CASSFSGGSSYNEQFF.

The V gene is TRBV5-8, the J gene TRBJ1-2, with D possibly being TRBD1 (6 bases). The CDR3 runs to 15 residues. Germline loops: CDR1 SGHTS, CDR2 YDEGEE. Trimming removed 0 bases at V and 5 bases at J, with 14 bases between. The CDR3 protein is CASSLARGAGYGYTF. The CDR3 nucleotides read TGTGCCAGCAGCTTGGCCCGGGGGGCAGGTTATGGCTACACCTTC.

The chain joins TRBV7-9 to TRBJ2-7, with TRBD1 matching 8 bases. This CDR3 region has 14 residues. Germline V gives CDR1 SEHNR, CDR2 FQNEAQ (reference sequence). The trim removed 4 bases at V and 2 bases at J, leaving 4 bases unmatched. The CDR3 here is CASSSTGDPYEQYF. CDR3 coding DNA: TGTGCCAGCAGCTCGACAGGGGATCCCTACGAGCAGTACTTC.

The V call is TRBV18, the J call TRBJ2-7; 7 bases map to TRBD2. CDR3 length: 15 residues. V dropped 2 bases and J dropped 2; count of bases not matched to a gene: 6. Looked up from germline, CDR1 is KGHSH and CDR2 is LQKENI. CDR3 sequence reads: CASSPRGGGPYEQYF. In nucleotides, the CDR3 is TGTGCCAGCTCACCAAGGGGCGGGGGACCCTACGAGCAGTACTTC. The full variable domain, in which reference TRBV18 and TRBJ2-7 provide the parts outside the CDR3, is NAGVMQNPRHLVRRRGQEARLRCSPMKGHSHVYWYRQLPEEGLKFMVYLQKENIIDESGMPKERFSAEFPKEGPSILRIQQVVRGDSAAYFCASSPRGGGPYEQYFGPGTRLTVT.

V is TRBV6-5 and J is TRBJ1-2; D not resolved. CDR3 length: 14 amino acids. Germline assignment: CDR1 MNHEY and CDR2 SVGAGI. V lost 7 bases and J lost 4, with 16 bases in between. The DNA for the CDR3 is TGTGCCAGCACCGAGGTGATTGGGAGCTATGGCTACACCTTC. It yields the protein CASTEVIGSYGYTF.

This chain links TRBV25-1 with TRBJ1-2; 11 nucleotides match TRBD1. The V gene's germline CDR1 is MGHDK and CDR2 SYGVNS. Trimming removed 5 bases from V and 5 bases from J; junction bases left unmatched: 16. The CDR3 loop spans 18 amino acids. CDR3 DNA sequence: TGTGCCAGCAGTCCATACCGTCCGACCGGGACAGGGGGATATGGCTACACCTTC. This translates into CASSPYRPTGTGGYGYTF.

This chain uses TRBV7-9 with TRBJ1-2; 10 nucleotides agree with TRBD1. The CDR3 has 15 residues. CDR1 is SEHNR, CDR2 FQNEAQ, per germline (reference sequence). V dropped 6 bases and J dropped 4; count of bases not matched to a gene: 8. Written as DNA, the CDR3 is TGTGCCAGCAGTCTAGGAGGGGACAGGGGCTATGGCTACACCTTC. Translated: CASSLGGDRGYGYTF.

The chain combines TRBV7-2 with TRBJ2-7, with D perhaps matching TRBD2 (6 bases). With 0 bases removed from V and 3 bases from J, the gap between germline ends came to 18 bases. Germline values: CDR1 SGHTA, CDR2 FQGNSA. The CDR3 loop spans 17 amino acids. The CDR3 DNA reads TGTGCCAGCAGCTTAGCGTCGGGGGAAGGCCCTGGCTACGAGCAGTACTTC. Amino acids: CASSLASGEGPGYEQYF.

The V call is TRBV27, the J call TRBJ1-4; 7 bases match TRBD1. There are 14 residues in the CDR3. Germline V gene lookup returns CDR1 MNHEY and CDR2 SMNVEV (reference sequence). V lost 6 bases, J lost 5 bases, and 6 bases stayed unmatched. Here the CDR3 DNA reads TGTGCCAGCAGATTGAGCAGGGGGAATGAAAAACTGTTTTTT. It codes for CASRLSRGNEKLFF. The full variable domain, in which reference TRBV27 and TRBJ1-4 provide the parts outside the CDR3, is EAQVTQNPRYLITVTGKKLTVTCSQNMNHEYMSWYRQDPGLGLRQIYYSMNVEVTDKGDVPEGYKVSRKEKRNFPLILESPSPNQTSLYFCASRLSRGNEKLFFGSGTQLSVL.

The chain joins TRBV12-3 or TRBV12-4 to TRBJ1-2; TRBD1 matches at 8 bases. The length of the CDR3 is 13 residues. The V gene end was trimmed by 6 bases and the J gene end by 6 bases; junction bases not matched to a gene: 6. The CDR3 DNA reads as TGTGCCAGCAGGCGACAGGGGAGGGATGGCTACACCTTC. Protein sequence: CASRRQGRDGYTF.

The chain couples TRBV27 to TRBJ2-7, with 8 nucleotides matching TRBD1. J lost 3 bases, V lost 3 bases, and 4 bases had no gene match. The CDR3 loop spans 14 amino acids. The germline V gene encodes CDR1 MNHEY and CDR2 SMNVEV (reference sequence). Here the CDR3 DNA reads TGTGCCAGCAGTTTCGACAGGGGCTACTACGAGCAGTACTTC. The encoded protein is CASSFDRGYYEQYF.

The gene calls are TRBV11-2 and TRBJ2-7; TRBD1 matches 8 bases. Losses at the gene ends were 3 bases for V and 0 bases for J; bases not matched to a gene: 4. The germline CDR1 and CDR2 sequences are SGHAT and FQNNGV. The CDR3 covers 15 residues. The DNA for the CDR3 is TGTGCCAGCAGCTTGGGGGACAGGAGCTCCTACGAGCAGTACTTC. Protein product: CASSLGDRSSYEQYF.

This clone was seen a single time. The gene calls are TRBV2 and TRBJ1-5, with D possibly matching TRBD1 (5 bases). The V gene's germline CDR1 is SNHLY and CDR2 FYNNEI. V was pared by 8 bases and J by 6 bases, with 14 bases between. The CDR3 is 13 residues long. For the CDR3, the DNA is TGTGCCAGCTGCAGGGTTGTCGGTCAGCCCCAGCATTTT. Amino acid sequence: CASCRVVGQPQHF.

In its sample, this clone was seen once. V gene TRBV5-1 combines with J gene TRBJ2-3; 7 nucleotides line up with TRBD1. This CDR3 has 14 residues. V lost 0 bases and J lost 6; bases outside the gene matches: 4. CDR1 is SGHRS, CDR2 YFSETQ, per germline. CDR3 nucleotide sequence: TGCGCCAGCAGCTTGGGACAGGGCGGTGATACGCAGTATTTT. This sequence encodes CASSLGQGGDTQYF.

This clone was counted a few times. The rearrangement uses TRBV28 and TRBJ1-1; D is possibly TRBD1 (5 bases). The CDR3 runs to 12 residues. Germline V gene lookup returns CDR1 MDHEN and CDR2 SYDVKM. The ends were cut back, 4 bases at V and 7 bases at J, with 10 bases in the middle. CDR3 region: CASSSRTLEAFF. The CDR3 DNA reads TGTGCCAGCAGTTCGAGGACACTTGAAGCTTTCTTT.